This T cell receptor beta chain was captured by sequencing in a study of metastatic and nonmetastatic thyroid tumors. About the study: Where malignant and benign thyroid patients were concerned, repertoires were compared across blood and tumor or nodule tissue.

None of the patients had undergone any treatment ahead of thyroid surgery. The V and J ends lost 6 bases and 0 bases, in that order; junction bases with no gene match: 8. The CDR3 runs to 15 residues. CDR1 and CDR2 from the germline V gene are MDHEN and SYDVKM. TCRdb recomputed clones from the PCR reads via MiXCR. In the table there are about 50,000 clones, less than 4.5% of which are singletons. This clone was counted a few times. V usage is TRBV28 and J usage is TRBJ2-7, with 7 bases matching TRBD1. Material: blood. The receptor's source is a female donor with papillary thyroid cancer or a benign thyroid nodule (not recorded which). Some clones in this sample may be carry-over from other donors' samples. The CDR3 protein is CASRGDSLSSYEQYF. The DNA for the CDR3 is TGTGCCAGCAGAGGGGACAGTCTGAGCTCCTACGAGCAGTACTTC. Using reference TRBV28 and TRBJ2-7 for the parts outside the CDR3, the full variable domain is DVKVTQSSRYLVKRTGEKVFLECVQDMDHENMFWYRQDPGLGLRLIYFSYDVKMKEKGDIPEGYSVSREKKERFSLILESASTNQTSMYLCASRGDSLSSYEQYFGPGTRLTVT.